Following are 2 T cell receptor beta chains from one sample sequenced in a study of T cell changes during pregnancy in multiple sclerosis. Assay: immunoSEQ multiplex PCR; the TCRdb copy retains only in-frame clones and omits some. The sample includes some 100,000 clones, about 92% of them seen just once. The material was peripheral blood, obtained in the second trimester of pregnancy. These TCRs come from a female donor with multiple sclerosis, enrolled in a pregnancy study.

The chain carries TRBV5-6 and TRBJ2-1; 8 bases line up with TRBD1. CDR1 is SGHDT and CDR2 is YYEEEE in the germline V gene. CDR3 length: 16 amino acids. After removal of 3 bases from V and 6 bases from J, the junction contained 11 bases not matched to a gene. The CDR3 protein is CASSSRSGQDFNEQFF. CDR3 in DNA: TGTGCCAGCAGCTCTCGTTCGGGACAGGATTTCAATGAGCAGTTCTTC.

This chain joins TRBV10-3 and TRBJ2-5; D is ambiguous. V lost 4 bases, J lost 5 bases, and 11 bases lay in between. This CDR3 is built from 13 residues. Germline V CDR1 and CDR2: ENHRY, SYGVKD. CDR3 bases: TGTGCCATCAGTGCCTCCCTCGGGGAGACCCAGTACTTC. The encoded protein is CAISASLGETQYF.